The sequence of this T cell receptor beta chain was determined in a study of regulatory T cells in long-lasting Graves disease. CDR3 regions were amplified by Arm-PCR using iRepertoire HTBI primers to build TCR beta libraries. In TCRdb, the multiplex PCR reads were re-called with MiXCR into one record per CDR3 protein. Of 420,000 or so distinct CDR3 sequences listed, around 22% are singletons. Germline values: CDR1 MDHEN, CDR2 SYDVKM. The V end was cut by 5 bases, the J end by 5 bases, with 14 bases between. The CDR3 is made up of 14 amino acids. This clonotype was seen at least ten times. Described time point: persistent/refractory GD, antithyroid drugs over 5 years with positive TRAb. PBMC RNA served as the TCR library source.

V gene TRBV28 combines with J gene TRBJ2-3; D could derive from TRBD1 or TRBD2 (5 bases each). The source material was peripheral blood mononuclear cells (PBMCs), sampled when the disease was refractory, from a patient treated with antithyroid drugs. The clonotype originates from a female donor with Graves disease. This chain's CDR3 is CASSLLGEQDTQYF. CDR3 nucleotide sequence: TGTGCCAGCAGTCTTTTGGGGGAGCAAGATACGCAGTATTTT.